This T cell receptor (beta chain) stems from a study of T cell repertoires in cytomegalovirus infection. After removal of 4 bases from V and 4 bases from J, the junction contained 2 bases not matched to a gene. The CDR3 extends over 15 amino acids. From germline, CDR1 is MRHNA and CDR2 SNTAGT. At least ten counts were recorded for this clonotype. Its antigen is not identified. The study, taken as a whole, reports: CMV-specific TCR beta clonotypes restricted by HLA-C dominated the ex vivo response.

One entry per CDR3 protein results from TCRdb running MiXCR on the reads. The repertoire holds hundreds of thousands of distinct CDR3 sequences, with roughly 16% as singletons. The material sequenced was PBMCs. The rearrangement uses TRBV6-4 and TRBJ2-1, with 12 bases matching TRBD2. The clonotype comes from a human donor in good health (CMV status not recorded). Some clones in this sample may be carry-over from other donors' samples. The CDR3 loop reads CASSVTSGGYNEQFF. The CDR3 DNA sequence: TGTGCCAGCAGTGTGACTAGCGGGGGTTACAATGAGCAGTTCTTC.